Listed here are 8 T cell receptor beta chains from one sample, sequenced in a study of cytomegalovirus exposure and HLA in healthy donors. Sequencing was performed with immunoSEQ multiplex PCR; in TCRdb, only in-frame clones are kept and a portion is missing. The sample lists some 59,000 clones, approximately 89% occurring once. The sequencing sample was made of PBMCs. Receptor source: a woman younger than 30 in good health and CMV-seronegative.

The chain is built from TRBV9 and TRBJ1-5; a weak D match, TRBD1 (5 bases). V was trimmed by 1 base and J by 3 bases, leaving 11 bases between them. The CDR3 runs 15 residues. Per germline, CDR1 SGDLS and CDR2 YYNGEE. As DNA, the CDR3 is TGTGCCAGCAGCGTATCTGGGGCTTACAATCAGCCCCAGCATTTT. Encoded protein: CASSVSGAYNQPQHF.

The V and J genes are TRBV4-3 and TRBJ1-1, with D possibly TRBD1 on 5 matching bases. The CDR3 is 15 residues long. Germline V gene lookup returns CDR1 LGHNA and CDR2 YSLEER. Trimming shortened V by 1 base and J by 7 bases, and 16 bases separated the two germline ends. The CDR3 bases are TGCGCCAGCAGCCAAGCGGCGGGGACTGAGGTTGAAGCTTTCTTT. Its translation: CASSQAAGTEVEAFF.

V and J are TRBV18 and TRBJ2-5, with D possibly being TRBD1 (6 bases). The CDR3 has 17 amino acids. V lost 4 bases and J 5 bases, leaving 23 bases between the germline ends. In germline, CDR1 is KGHSH, CDR2 LQKENI. Here the CDR3 DNA reads TGTGCCAGCTCACGCTTACAGGGTAACCGCACAAGGGAGACCCAGTACTTC. Amino acids: CASSRLQGNRTRETQYF. The entire variable domain, with the rest obtained from reference TRBV18 and TRBJ2-5, is as follows: NAGVMQNPRHLVRRRGQEARLRCSPMKGHSHVYWYRQLPEEGLKFMVYLQKENIIDESGMPKERFSAEFPKEGPSILRIQQVVRGDSAAYFCASSRLQGNRTRETQYFGPGTRLLVL.

V usage is TRBV9 and J usage is TRBJ1-3, with a possible D match to TRBD1 (5 bases). Germline CDR1 SGDLS, CDR2 YYNGEE. The CDR3 has 16 amino acids. Trimming took 4 bases from V and 1 from J, leaving 15 bases between them. The CDR3 spells CASSPSAGPSGNTIYF. For the CDR3, the DNA is TGTGCCAGCAGCCCTTCAGCAGGGCCTTCTGGAAACACCATATATTTT.

The sample holds one count of this clone. The chain is built from TRBV28 and TRBJ2-2; D is uncertain. The CDR3 extends over 14 amino acids. CDR1 is MDHEN and CDR2 is SYDVKM in the germline V gene. Trimming took 4 bases from V and 1 from J, leaving 7 bases between them. The CDR3 DNA reads as TGTGCCAGCAGTTCGACAAAGAACACCGGGGAGCTGTTTTTT. It specifies CASSSTKNTGELFF.

The gene calls are TRBV4-1 and TRBJ2-3; TRBD1 matches at 10 bases. Germline V lookup: CDR1 MGHRA, CDR2 YSYEKL. The CDR3 spans 17 residues. The ends lost 3 bases at V and 6 bases at J; junction bases unmatched: 12. The CDR3 sequence is CASSQYPGTGDFDTQYF. CDR3 in DNA: TGCGCCAGCAGCCAGTACCCCGGGACAGGGGATTTTGATACGCAGTATTTT.

In the case of this clone: An end of the junction differs from the germline gene, which may be a read error. The chain recombines TRBV11-2 with TRBJ2-1; 9 bases are shared with TRBD2. The CDR3 spans 16 residues. Germline CDR1 SGHAT, CDR2 FQNNGV. CDR3: CASSLGGGRAYNEQFF. The CDR3 nucleotides are TGTGCCAGCAGCTTAGGGGGCGGGAGGGCCTATAATGAGCAGTTCTTC.

This clone was observed a single time. V gene TRBV4-1 combines with J gene TRBJ1-2; D not resolved. The CDR3 is made up of 12 amino acids. Germline lookup yields CDR1 MGHRA and CDR2 YSYEKL. V lost 1 base and J lost 10, with 10 bases in between. The CDR3 protein is CASSQGLRDYTF. CDR3 DNA: TGCGCCAGCAGCCAAGGATTAAGAGACTACACCTTC.